The 19 T cell receptor beta chains given below trace back to one sample, sequenced in a study of tumor and adjacent non-tumor tissue in lung cancer. No cell sorting was done before RNA was extracted from the tissue. Three rounds of nested PCR, following a modified ARM-PCR protocol, produced the TCRbeta library. Each CDR3 protein gets one entry after TCRdb re-called the multiplex PCR reads with MiXCR. The sample lists about 200,000 distinct CDR3 sequences; 71% were seen once. The sequenced sample was lung tumor tissue. These receptors came from a man in his sixties with non-small cell lung cancer.

V gene TRBV12-5 combines with J gene TRBJ2-1; TRBD2 aligns across 8 bases. The CDR3 sequence is 16 residues long. V shed 9 bases, J shed 10 bases, and the junction held 20 bases outside the gene matches. Germline V gene sequence: CDR1 LGHNT, CDR2 FRNRAP. In DNA, the CDR3 is TGTGCTAGCGGTATCTACTACGGGGGGGGCTGGTACGAGCAGTTCTTC. Protein product: CASGIYYGGGWYEQFF.

This clonotype appeared a few times. One end of the junction is discordant with germline, which a read error may explain. This chain connects TRBV6-5 to TRBJ2-2, with D uncertain. The CDR3 runs 15 residues. CDR1 and CDR2 (germline): MNHEY, SVGAGI. The CDR3 loop is CASSYSGANTVELFF. The CDR3 DNA reads TGTGCCAGCAGTTACTCAGGTGCAAACACCGTGGAGCTGTTTTTT.

In this sample, this clonotype turned up once. The chain employs TRBV7-8 and TRBJ1-6; the D is unclear. Deletions cut 1 base from V and 6 bases from J, with 16 bases between. CDR1 is SGHVS, CDR2 FQNEAQ, per germline. The CDR3 totals 17 residues. This CDR3 reads CASSLVRRRQSNSPLHF. The CDR3 DNA reads TGTGCCAGCAGCTTAGTGCGGCGTCGGCAAAGTAATTCACCCCTCCACTTT. Looking up the rest from reference TRBV7-8 and TRBJ1-6 gives the full variable domain: GAGVSQSPRYKVAKRGQDVALRCDPISGHVSLFWYQQALGQGPEFLTYFQNEAQLDKSGLPSDRFFAERPEGSVSTLKIQRTQQEDSAVYLCASSLVRRRQSNSPLHFGNGTRLTVT.

As to this clonotype: This sequence may be a read error, since a much larger clone differs from it by one base. The conserved closing phenylalanine or tryptophan is absent in this CDR3, likely reflecting a read error. The gene calls are TRBV20-1 and TRBJ1-4, with 8 bases identical to TRBD1. The CDR3 runs 15 residues. Unmatched junction bases numbered 8, after V lost 1 base and J lost 7 bases. Germline V CDR1 and CDR2: DFQATT, SNEGSKA (reference sequence). The CDR3 region has the DNA TGCAGTGCTAGAGGAGGTCAGGGGGCGGGTGAAAAACTGTTTATT. Translated: CSARGGQGAGEKLFI.

In the case of this clonotype: A much larger clone differs from this one at a single base, so this may be a read error. The chain uses TRBV6-5 and TRBJ1-4; possible D gene TRBD1, 5 bases. Germline V gene data show CDR1 as MNHEY and CDR2 as SVGAGI. The CDR3 contains 15 residues. V lost 2 bases to trimming and J lost 4 bases, with 11 bases between them. The CDR3 sequence: CASSYHTGLNEKLFF. CDR3 DNA: TGTGCCAGCAGTTACCATACAGGCCTTAATGAAAAACTGTTTTTT.

A note on this clonotype: This may arise from a read error, as a much more abundant clone is one base away. This chain connects TRBV20-1 to TRBJ1-5, with D unresolved. Germline V gene sequence: CDR1 DFQATT, CDR2 SNEGSKA (reference sequence). V lost 6 bases and J 0 bases, leaving 9 bases between the germline ends. The CDR3 consists of 13 residues. CDR3 sequence: CSARQNSNQPQHF. CDR3 in DNA: TGCAGTGCGAGACAAAATAGCAATCAGCCCCAGCATTTT.

To note about this clonotype: Its ends do not fully match the called genes, so a read error is possible. The J gene is TRBJ2-3, the V gene TRBV20-1, with TRBD2 matching over 10 bases. The germline gives CDR1 DFQATT, CDR2 SNEGSKA (reference sequence). This CDR3 is 16 amino acids long. Here the CDR3 DNA reads TGCTGTGCTAGTCCCTCGCTAGCGGGAGAATTAGATACGCTGTATTTT. This codes for CCASPSLAGELDTLYF.

Details on this clonotype: This may be a read error: a much more frequent sequence differs by one nucleotide. The V call is TRBV11-2, the J call TRBJ2-1; D is unclear. There are 15 residues in the CDR3. Per germline, CDR1 SGHAT and CDR2 FQNNGV. The CDR3 here is CTSSLEGSSYNEQFF. DNA for the CDR3: TGTACCAGCAGCTTAGAAGGTAGCTCCTACAATGAGCAGTTCTTC.

As to this clonotype: A much larger clone sits a single nucleotide away, making a read error possible. The chain employs TRBV20-1 and TRBJ2-1, with a tentative D call TRBD2 (5 bases). Germline-derived CDR1 and CDR2 are DFQATT and SNEGSKA (reference sequence). This CDR3 region has 14 residues. V dropped 4 bases and J dropped 0 bases, with 10 bases sitting between them. The DNA for the CDR3 is TGCAGTGCTACGCCGGGGAGCTCCTACAATGAGCAGTTCTTC. Amino acid sequence: CSATPGSSYNEQFF.

In the case of this clonotype: At one of its ends the junction is not consistent with the germline gene, which may arise from a read error. This sequence joins TRBV19 and TRBJ1-1, with D perhaps matching TRBD1 (6 bases). Germline V gene sequence: CDR1 LNHDA, CDR2 SQIVND (reference sequence). The CDR3 runs 14 residues. The CDR3 spells CASNDRFKNTETFF. The CDR3 coding sequence is TGTGCCAGCAATGACAGGTTCAAGAACACTGAAACTTTTTTT.

Remarks on this clonotype: This sequence may be a read error, since a much larger clone differs from it by one base. The V gene is TRBV5-6, the J gene TRBJ2-7, with 11 bases that match TRBD2. This CDR3 contains 14 residues. CDR1 and CDR2 (germline): SGHDT, YYEEEE. V gave up 3 bases and J gave up 4 bases; unmatched junction bases: 3. The CDR3 bases are TGTGCCAGCAGCTCAACTAGCGGGAGATACGAGCAGTACTTC. It specifies CASSSTSGRYEQYF.

Of note for this clonotype: This sequence may be a read error, since a much larger clone differs from it by one base. The chain employs TRBV29-1 and TRBJ2-3; possibly TRBD2 for D (5 bases). The CDR3 has 12 amino acids. V gave up 8 bases and J gave up 3 bases, with 12 bases separating them. The germline V gene has CDR1 SQVTM and CDR2 ANQGSEA. The CDR3 coding sequence is TGCAGCCCGACATTAGCGACAGATACGCAGTATTTT. Translating gives CSPTLATDTQYF.

Worth noting for this clonotype: One end of the junction does not line up with germline, which may come from a read error. This sequence joins TRBV12-3 or TRBV12-4 and TRBJ1-4, with 9 bases lining up with TRBD1. The CDR3 length is 15 residues. As DNA, the CDR3 is TGTGGCAGCAGTTTAGGGGACAGGGCTTTTGGAAAACTGTTTTTT. Its protein product is CGSSLGDRAFGKLFF.

This clonotype was found many times. The V gene is TRBV12-3 or TRBV12-4, the J gene TRBJ2-5; D is possibly TRBD1 (5 bases). This CDR3 contains 13 residues. The V and J ends lost 7 bases and 2 bases respectively, with 11 bases between them. CDR3 bases: TGTGCCAGCAAAGCAGGGCATCAAGAGACCCAGTACTTC. This translates into CASKAGHQETQYF.

A word on this clonotype: A read error is possible here, since a much larger clone lies one base away. J is TRBJ1-1 and V is TRBV20-1, with D maybe TRBD1 (6 bases). Germline V gene lookup returns CDR1 DFQATT and CDR2 SNEGSKA (reference sequence). CDR3 length: 14 amino acids. Here the CDR3 reads CSARPPRPGVEVFF. In DNA form, the CDR3 reads TGCAGTGCTAGACCCCCTAGGCCAGGGGTTGAAGTTTTCTTT.

This clonotype was detected ten times or more. CDR3 protein: CASTPTTVRTDTQYF. The CDR3 DNA is TGTGCCAGCACCCCGACCACCGTTCGCACAGATACGCAGTATTTT. The J gene is TRBJ2-3, the V gene TRBV4-2; D gene ambiguous. V dropped 7 bases and J dropped 1 base, with 15 bases sitting between them. This CDR3 is 15 amino acids long. Germline V gene sequence: CDR1 LGHNA, CDR2 YNFKEQ.

This clonotype was detected only a few times. The CDR3 DNA sequence: TGTGCCAGTAGTCCCGGACAGGACAGCTATGGCTACACCTTC. This gives the protein CASSPGQDSYGYTF. V usage is TRBV19 and J usage is TRBJ1-2, with 7 bases lining up with TRBD1. Germline V gives CDR1 LNHDA, CDR2 SQIVND (reference sequence). The CDR3 has 14 residues. Trimming cost V 5 bases and J 4 bases; bases outside gene matches: 7.

The chain couples TRBV10-1 to TRBJ2-4; D not resolved. The CDR3 runs 14 residues. Germline V gene sequence: CDR1 WNHNN, CDR2 SYGVQD (reference sequence). V was cut by 3 bases and J by 0 bases, with 6 bases left in between. The CDR3 here is CASSDSLAKNIQYF. The CDR3 nucleotides are TGCGCCAGCAGTGATTCGTTAGCCAAAAACATTCAGTACTTC.

Comments on this clonotype: Germline is not matched at one junction end, which may reflect a read error. The chain uses TRBV10-1 and TRBJ2-1, with D possibly TRBD2 on 6 matching bases. The CDR3 sequence is 16 residues long. Germline V CDR1 and CDR2: WNHNN, SYGVQD (reference sequence). The CDR3 protein is CASSGDPEGGYNKQFF. The CDR3 coding sequence is TGCGCCAGCAGTGGAGATCCAGAGGGAGGTTACAATAAGCAGTTCTTC.